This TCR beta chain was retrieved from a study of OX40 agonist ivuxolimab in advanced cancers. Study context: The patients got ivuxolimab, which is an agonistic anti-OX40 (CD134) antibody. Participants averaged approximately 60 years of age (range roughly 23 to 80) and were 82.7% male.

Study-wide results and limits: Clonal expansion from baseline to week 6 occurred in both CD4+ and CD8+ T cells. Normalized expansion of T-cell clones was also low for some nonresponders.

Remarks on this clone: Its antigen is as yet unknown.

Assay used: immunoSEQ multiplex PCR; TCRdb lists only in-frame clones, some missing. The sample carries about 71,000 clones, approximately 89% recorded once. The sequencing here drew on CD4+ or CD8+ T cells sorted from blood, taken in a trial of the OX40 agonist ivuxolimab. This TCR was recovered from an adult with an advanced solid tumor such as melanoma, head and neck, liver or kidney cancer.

DNA of the CDR3: TGTGCCAGCAACCAAGGGGGGGGCACTGAAGCTTTCTTT. Protein sequence: CASNQGGGTEAFF. The chain couples TRBV28 to TRBJ1-1, with D perhaps TRBD1 (6 bases). The germline CDR1 and CDR2 sequences are MDHEN and SYDVKM. The CDR3 runs to 13 residues. V was pared by 7 bases and J by 4 bases, with 13 bases between.